This TCR beta chain was obtained from a study of shared clonotypes between healthy human individuals. Study results and caveats: Relative to clonotypes present in all four donors, those not shared had lower generation probabilities.

None of the donors, who were healthy HIV-negative adults, had recently had acute infections or vaccinations. CD45RA+ naive and CD45RA-negative memory subsets were separated from CD4+ cells. Concerning this clone itself: Antigen unknown.

Profiling relied on immunoSEQ multiplex PCR, and the TCRdb table lists in-frame clones only, not all of them. The sample lists approximately 340,000 clones; about 73% were seen once. Trimming removed 0 bases at V and 4 bases at J, with 13 bases between. The CDR3 sequence is 16 residues long. The germline V gene encodes CDR1 SGHTA and CDR2 FQGTGA. Sequencing was performed on memory CD4+ T cells sorted from blood. Subset meaning: CD45RA-negative fraction. The clonotype originates from a man between 25 and 39 years old in good health. The chain carries TRBV7-3 and TRBJ1-3; the D gene is possibly TRBD1 (6 bases). The CDR3 protein is CASSLTGAGAGNTIYF. CDR3 coding DNA: TGTGCCAGCAGCTTAACCGGGGCAGGGGCAGGAAACACCATATATTTT. The full variable domain, completed using reference TRBV7-3 and TRBJ1-3, is GAGVSQTPSNKVTEKGKYVELRCDPISGHTALYWYRQSLGQGPEFLIYFQGTGAADDSGLPNDRFFAVRPEGSVSTLKIQRTERGDSAVYLCASSLTGAGAGNTIYFGEGSWLTVV.